The 20 T cell receptor beta chains in this list originate from one sample, sequenced in a study of CD8 T cells in ankylosing spondylitis. Each CDR3 protein is one row after TCRdb ran MiXCR on the 5' RACE reads. The sample lists about 340,000 distinct CDR3 sequences, 20% to 25% occurring once. The sequenced material came from blood, either unsorted or a sorted T cell fraction (not recorded which). All receptors derive from a male donor with ankylosing spondylitis or in good health (not recorded which).

This clonotype has only a few counts. The rearrangement uses TRBV12-3 or TRBV12-4 and TRBJ2-3; TRBD1 agrees at 9 bases. J was trimmed by 3 bases and V by 8 bases; bases with no gene match: 9. CDR3 length equals 15 residues. The CDR3 loop reads CASGRDRDWTDTQYF. In DNA form, the CDR3 reads TGTGCCAGCGGCCGGGACAGGGATTGGACAGATACGCAGTATTTT.

The V call is TRBV4-1, the J call TRBJ2-3, with D perhaps being TRBD1 or TRBD2 (5 bases each). V lost 3 bases to trimming and J lost 4 bases, with 17 bases between them. CDR3 size: 16 residues. Germline CDR1 reads MGHRA; CDR2 reads YSYEKL. The CDR3, as DNA: TGCGCCAGCAGCCAGCCGGGACCCGGCTTCGCAGATACGCAGTATTTT. Its translation is CASSQPGPGFADTQYF.

The V and J genes are TRBV12-3 or TRBV12-4 and TRBJ2-1; 13 nucleotides match TRBD2. J gave up 7 bases and V 7 bases, and 7 bases lay outside the gene matches. CDR3 length: 15 amino acids. The CDR3 here is CASNDWGLAGNEQFF. In nucleotides, the CDR3 is TGTGCCAGCAACGACTGGGGACTAGCGGGGAATGAGCAGTTCTTC.

This clonotype was seen a handful of times. The chain carries TRBV20-1 and TRBJ1-2, with 9 bases identical to TRBD1. Per germline, CDR1 DFQATT and CDR2 SNEGSKA (reference sequence). Trimming took 5 bases from V and 5 from J; bases not matched to a gene: 6. The CDR3 extends over 13 amino acids. CDR3 coding DNA: TGCAGTGCTTTACAGGGGGCCCGGTATGGCTACACCTTC. Amino acids: CSALQGARYGYTF.

The chain has TRBV5-4 and TRBJ2-7; 7 bases agree with TRBD1. The germline CDR1 and CDR2 sequences are SGHNT and YYREEE (reference sequence). The CDR3 spans 14 residues. The junction had 7 bases not matched to a gene; V was cut back by 5 bases and J by 2 bases. The DNA of the CDR3 is TGTGCCAGCAGGCACGCCGGGACAGCCTACGAGCAGTACTTC. It specifies CASRHAGTAYEQYF.

V usage is TRBV6-5 and J usage is TRBJ2-5, with 8 bases aligning to TRBD2. Germline loops: CDR1 MNHEY, CDR2 SVGAGI. With V trimmed by 5 bases and J by 3 bases, 5 bases remained unmatched. The CDR3 extends over 14 amino acids. CDR3 nucleotides: TGTGCCAGCAGTCTCGACGGGGGGGAAGAGACCCAGTACTTC. Residues: CASSLDGGEETQYF.

The genes are TRBV12-3 or TRBV12-4 and TRBJ2-3; D uncertain. V was shortened by 5 bases and J by 2 bases, with 20 bases between the two germline ends. The CDR3 consists of 17 residues. The CDR3 DNA reads TGTGCCAGCAGTCCCCCATCGGCGGACCCCCTCACAGATACGCAGTATTTT. Its translation: CASSPPSADPLTDTQYF.

This clonotype was observed a few times. This chain links TRBV20-1 with TRBJ2-5; TRBD2 matches at 9 bases. Germline V CDR1 and CDR2: DFQATT, SNEGSKA (reference sequence). The CDR3 is 12 residues long. The CDR3 region is CSAGGLRLAQYF. The CDR3, as DNA: TGCAGCGCGGGGGGGCTAAGGTTGGCCCAGTACTTC.

There are a few counts of this clonotype. This rearrangement joins TRBV7-8 to TRBJ2-1, with TRBD2 identical over 10 bases. The CDR3 is 16 amino acids. Germline CDR1 reads SGHVS; CDR2 reads FQNEAQ. The ends lost 5 bases at V and 4 bases at J; junction bases unmatched: 8. CDR3 sequence: CASSPHATSGYNEQFF. DNA for the CDR3: TGTGCCAGCAGCCCCCACGCGACTAGCGGGTACAATGAGCAGTTCTTC.

With regard to this clonotype: One junction end does not reproduce the germline sequence, and a read error may be involved. This chain links TRBV7-9 with TRBJ2-7; D is perhaps TRBD1 or TRBD2 (5 bases each). Germline-derived CDR1 and CDR2 are SEHNR and FQNEAQ (reference sequence). CDR3 length equals 15 residues. The CDR3 spells CASSPAGAPSSEQYF. The CDR3 DNA is TGTGCCAGCAGCCCCGCCGGGGCCCCTTCCTCCGAGCAGTACTTC.

CDR3: CASSPRQGLEGELFF. The CDR3 nucleotides are TGTGCCAGCAGTCCTCGACAGGGGTTGGAGGGGGAGCTGTTTTTT. The chain joins TRBV12-3 or TRBV12-4 to TRBJ2-2, with TRBD1 matching over 8 bases. V gave up 5 bases and J gave up 8 bases; unmatched junction bases: 10. This CDR3 region has 15 residues.

V usage is TRBV28 and J usage is TRBJ2-1; D remains unclear. CDR1 is MDHEN, CDR2 SYDVKM, per germline. Deletions cut 5 bases from V and 8 bases from J, with 19 bases between. The CDR3 extends over 15 amino acids. CDR3 DNA sequence: TGTGCCAGCAGTCTCCCCGGGCAAAGAGGCGATGAGCAGTTCTTC. It translates to CASSLPGQRGDEQFF.

The J gene is TRBJ2-4, the V gene TRBV7-9; D perhaps matches TRBD1 (5 bases). Germline CDR1 and CDR2: SEHNR and FQNEAQ (reference sequence). The CDR3 has 14 amino acids. V lost 5 bases, J lost 2 bases, and 10 bases lay in between. CDR3 DNA: TGTGCCAGCAGCCCGACAGATACCAAAAACATTCAGTACTTC. Translated: CASSPTDTKNIQYF.

This chain joins TRBV4-2 and TRBJ2-2, with TRBD2 matching 13 bases. Germline-derived CDR1 and CDR2 are LGHNA and YNFKEQ. V lost 3 bases and J lost 0; bases outside the gene matches: 4. The CDR3 runs to 18 residues. The CDR3 DNA sequence: TGTGCCAGCAGCCACCCTGGACTAGCGGGGGCGAACACCGGGGAGCTGTTTTTT. Translation gives CASSHPGLAGANTGELFF.

The chain is built from TRBV6-1 and TRBJ2-2; the D gene could be TRBD1 or TRBD2 (5 bases each). This CDR3 region has 14 residues. The V and J ends lost 7 bases and 3 bases respectively, with 12 bases between them. The germline V gene encodes CDR1 MNHNS and CDR2 SASEGT. The DNA of the CDR3 is TGTGCCAGCAAGTGGGGGACGGACACCGGGGAGCTGTTTTTT. Translating it yields CASKWGTDTGELFF.

This clonotype showed up just a few times. This chain connects TRBV6-5 to TRBJ2-7; TRBD2 matches 10 bases. CDR1 is MNHEY, CDR2 SVGAGI, per germline. V lost 0 bases and J lost 6; bases outside the gene matches: 11. CDR3 length equals 17 residues. The CDR3: CASSYSMASGGPPEQYF. DNA of the CDR3: TGTGCCAGCAGTTACTCGATGGCTAGCGGGGGTCCCCCCGAGCAGTACTTC.

The chain uses TRBV12-3 or TRBV12-4 and TRBJ2-5; no clear D. This CDR3 region has 13 residues. Trimming removed 3 bases from V and 5 bases from J, with 10 bases in between. CDR3 in DNA: TGTGCCAGCAGTTTTAGAGCCGCCGAGACCCAGTACTTC. Encoded protein: CASSFRAAETQYF.

V usage is TRBV6-5 and J usage is TRBJ1-5, with D unclear. With 3 bases removed from V and 1 base from J, the gap between germline ends came to 10 bases. The CDR3 totals 15 residues. CDR1 is MNHEY and CDR2 is SVGAGI in the germline V gene. CDR3 in DNA: TGTGCCAGCAGTTATTTCGGCGGGAGCAATCAGCCCCAGCATTTT. Its protein product is CASSYFGGSNQPQHF.

This clonotype was recorded a few times. V and J are TRBV11-2 and TRBJ2-7; D gene ambiguous. Between the trimmed V and J ends, which lost 1 base and 9 bases, there was a span of 10 bases. Germline V gene lookup returns CDR1 SGHAT and CDR2 FQNNGV. The CDR3 consists of 12 residues. Here the CDR3 DNA reads TGTGCCAGCAGCTTAGTGCCCAGCCTGCAGTACTTC. Its translation: CASSLVPSLQYF.

This clonotype was found a few times. The V gene is TRBV4-1, the J gene TRBJ1-1, with D unclear. The CDR3 is made up of 15 amino acids. Germline CDR1 and CDR2: MGHRA and YSYEKL. V lost 3 bases to trimming and J lost 5 bases, with 16 bases between them. The CDR3 nucleotides read TGCGCCAGCAGCCAGTGGGCCCAGGCCGGGACTGAAGCTTTCTTT. Its translation is CASSQWAQAGTEAFF.